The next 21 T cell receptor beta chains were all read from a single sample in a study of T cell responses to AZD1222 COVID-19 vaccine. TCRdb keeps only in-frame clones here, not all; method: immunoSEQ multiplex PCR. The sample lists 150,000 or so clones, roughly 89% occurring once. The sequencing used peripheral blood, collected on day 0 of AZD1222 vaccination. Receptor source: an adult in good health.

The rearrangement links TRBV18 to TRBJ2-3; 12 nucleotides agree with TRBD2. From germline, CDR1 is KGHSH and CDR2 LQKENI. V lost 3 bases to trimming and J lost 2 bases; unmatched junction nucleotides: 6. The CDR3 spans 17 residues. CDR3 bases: TGTGCCAGCTCACCGAGGACTAGCGGGGCGATCACAGATACGCAGTATTTT. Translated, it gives CASSPRTSGAITDTQYF.

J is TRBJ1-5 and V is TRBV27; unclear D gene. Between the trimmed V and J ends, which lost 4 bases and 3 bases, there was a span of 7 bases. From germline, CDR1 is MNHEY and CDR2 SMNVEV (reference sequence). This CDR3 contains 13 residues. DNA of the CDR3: TGTGCCAGCAGTTCAGGTCCCAATCAGCCCCAGCATTTT. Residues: CASSSGPNQPQHF.

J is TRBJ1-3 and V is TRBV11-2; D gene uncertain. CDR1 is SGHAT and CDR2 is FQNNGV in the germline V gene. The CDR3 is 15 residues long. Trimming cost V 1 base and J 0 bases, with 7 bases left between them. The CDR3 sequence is CASSLVSGSGNTIYF. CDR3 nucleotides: TGTGCCAGCAGCTTAGTTTCCGGCTCTGGAAACACCATATATTTT. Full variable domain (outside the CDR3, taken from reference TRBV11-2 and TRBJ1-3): EAGVAQSPRYKIIEKRQSVAFWCNPISGHATLYWYQQILGQGPKLLIQFQNNGVVDDSQLPKDRFSAERLKGVDSTLKIQPAKLEDSAVYLCASSLVSGSGNTIYFGEGSWLTVV.

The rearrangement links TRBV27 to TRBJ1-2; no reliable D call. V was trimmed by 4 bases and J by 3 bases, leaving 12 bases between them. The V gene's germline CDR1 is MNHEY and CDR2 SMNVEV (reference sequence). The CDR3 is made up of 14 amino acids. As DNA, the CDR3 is TGTGCCAGCAGTTCGGTCCAGGAGCACTATGGCTACACCTTC. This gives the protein CASSSVQEHYGYTF.

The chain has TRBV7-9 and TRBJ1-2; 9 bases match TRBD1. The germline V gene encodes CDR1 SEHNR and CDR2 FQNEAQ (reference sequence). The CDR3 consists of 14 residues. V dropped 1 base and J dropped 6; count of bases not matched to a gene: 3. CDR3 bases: TGTGCCAGCAGCTTAGACAGGGGGCGAGATGGCTACACCTTC. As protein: CASSLDRGRDGYTF.

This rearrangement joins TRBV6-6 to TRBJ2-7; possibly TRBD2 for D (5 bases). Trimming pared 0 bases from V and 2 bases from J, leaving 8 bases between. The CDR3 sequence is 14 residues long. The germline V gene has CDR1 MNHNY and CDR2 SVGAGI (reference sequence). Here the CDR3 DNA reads TGTGCCAGCAGTTACTCGTTCGGGACCTACGAGCAGTACTTC. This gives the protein CASSYSFGTYEQYF.

The CDR3 loop reads CASSYGDGYRAFF. The CDR3 coding sequence is TGTGCCAGCAGTTACGGGGATGGGTACAGAGCTTTCTTT. The rearrangement links TRBV6-5 to TRBJ1-1; D gene ambiguous. Germline CDR1 is MNHEY and CDR2 is SVGAGI. The CDR3 consists of 13 residues. V was shortened by 2 bases and J by 10 bases, with 14 bases between the two germline ends.

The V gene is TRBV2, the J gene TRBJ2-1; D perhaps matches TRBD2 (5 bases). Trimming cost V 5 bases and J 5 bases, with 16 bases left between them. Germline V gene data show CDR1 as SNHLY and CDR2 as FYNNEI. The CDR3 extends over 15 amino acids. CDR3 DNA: TGTGCCAGCAGTCCCCAAGATACTAGGGACAATGAGCAGTTCTTC. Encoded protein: CASSPQDTRDNEQFF.

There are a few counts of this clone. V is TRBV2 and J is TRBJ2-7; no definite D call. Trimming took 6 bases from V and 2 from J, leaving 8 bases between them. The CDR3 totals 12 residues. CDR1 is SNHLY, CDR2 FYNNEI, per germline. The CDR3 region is CASSHKTYEQYF. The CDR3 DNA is TGTGCCAGCAGCCATAAAACCTACGAGCAGTACTTC.

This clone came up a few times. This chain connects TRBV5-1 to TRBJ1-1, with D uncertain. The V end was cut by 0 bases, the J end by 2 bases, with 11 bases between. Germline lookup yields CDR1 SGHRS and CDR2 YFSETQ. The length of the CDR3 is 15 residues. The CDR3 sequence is CASSLVEGINTEAFF. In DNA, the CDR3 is TGCGCCAGCAGCTTGGTGGAGGGAATTAACACTGAAGCTTTCTTT.

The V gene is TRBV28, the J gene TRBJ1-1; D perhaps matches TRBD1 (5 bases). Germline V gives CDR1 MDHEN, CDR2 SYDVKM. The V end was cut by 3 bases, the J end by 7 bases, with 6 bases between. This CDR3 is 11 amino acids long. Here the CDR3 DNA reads TGTGCCAGCAGTTTGGGGGTTGAAGCTTTCTTT. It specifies CASSLGVEAFF.

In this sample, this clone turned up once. The CDR3 region is CASSKPTGTYEQYF. CDR3 sequence (DNA): TGTGCCAGCAGTAAACCGACTGGGACCTACGAGCAGTACTTC. V and J are TRBV6-2 or TRBV6-3 and TRBJ2-7; no clear D gene. The CDR3 runs 14 residues. Trimming pared 5 bases from V and 2 bases from J, leaving 13 bases between. Germline values: CDR1 MNHEY, CDR2 SVGEGT.

CDR3 loop: CASSLGQRGTPTGYGYTF. CDR3 nucleotide sequence: TGTGCCAGCAGCTTAGGTCAACGGGGAACCCCGACGGGGTATGGCTACACCTTC. The rearrangement links TRBV7-9 to TRBJ1-2; D is undetermined. This CDR3 comprises 18 residues. Per germline, CDR1 SEHNR and CDR2 FQNEAQ (reference sequence). V was trimmed by 1 base and J by 5 bases, leaving 23 bases between them. Full variable domain (outside the CDR3, taken from reference TRBV7-9 and TRBJ1-2): DTGVSQNPRHKITKRGQNVTFRCDPISEHNRLYWYRQTLGQGPEFLTYFQNEAQLEKSRLLSDRFSAERPKGSFSTLEIQRTEQGDSAMYLCASSLGQRGTPTGYGYTFGSGTRLTVV.

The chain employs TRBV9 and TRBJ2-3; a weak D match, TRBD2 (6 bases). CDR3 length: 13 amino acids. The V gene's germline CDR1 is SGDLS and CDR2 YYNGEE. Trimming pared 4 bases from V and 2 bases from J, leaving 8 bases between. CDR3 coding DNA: TGTGCCAGCAGCCGGGACTTCACAGATACGCAGTATTTT. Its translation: CASSRDFTDTQYF.

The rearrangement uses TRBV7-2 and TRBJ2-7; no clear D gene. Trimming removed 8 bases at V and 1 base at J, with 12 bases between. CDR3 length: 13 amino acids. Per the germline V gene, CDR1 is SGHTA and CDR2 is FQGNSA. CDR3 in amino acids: CASENGRSYEQYF. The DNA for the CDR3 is TGTGCCAGCGAAAACGGACGGTCCTACGAGCAGTACTTC.

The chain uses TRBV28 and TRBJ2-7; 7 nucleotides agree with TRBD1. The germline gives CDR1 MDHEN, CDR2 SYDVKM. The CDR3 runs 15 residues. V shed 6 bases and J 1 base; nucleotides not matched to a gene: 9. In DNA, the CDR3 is TGTGCCAGCAGCTTCACCCACAGGGGATCCTACGAGCAGTACTTC. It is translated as CASSFTHRGSYEQYF.

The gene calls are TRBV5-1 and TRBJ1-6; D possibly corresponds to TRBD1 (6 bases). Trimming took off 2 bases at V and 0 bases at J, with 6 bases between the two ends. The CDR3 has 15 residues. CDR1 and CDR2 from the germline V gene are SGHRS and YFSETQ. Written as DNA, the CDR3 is TGCGCCAGCAGCTTACAGGGCTCCTATAATTCACCCCTCCACTTT. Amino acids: CASSLQGSYNSPLHF.

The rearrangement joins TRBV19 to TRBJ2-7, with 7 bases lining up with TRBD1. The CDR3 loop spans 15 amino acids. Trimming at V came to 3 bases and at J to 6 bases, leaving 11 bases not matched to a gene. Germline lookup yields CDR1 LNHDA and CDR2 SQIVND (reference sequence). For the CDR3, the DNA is TGTGCCAGTAGTATGAAGTCAGGGGGTAGACTCGAGCAGTACTTC. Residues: CASSMKSGGRLEQYF. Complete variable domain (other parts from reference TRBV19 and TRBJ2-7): DGGITQSPKYLFRKEGQNVTLSCEQNLNHDAMYWYRQDPGQGLRLIYYSQIVNDFQKGDIAEGYSVSREKKESFPLTVTSAQKNPTAFYLCASSMKSGGRLEQYFGPGTRLTVT.

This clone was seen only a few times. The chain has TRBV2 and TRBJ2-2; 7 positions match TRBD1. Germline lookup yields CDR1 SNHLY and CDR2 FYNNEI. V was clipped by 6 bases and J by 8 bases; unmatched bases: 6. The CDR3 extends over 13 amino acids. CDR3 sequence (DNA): TGTGCCAGCAGGACAGGGATATCTGGGGAGCTGTTTTTT. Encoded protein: CASRTGISGELFF.

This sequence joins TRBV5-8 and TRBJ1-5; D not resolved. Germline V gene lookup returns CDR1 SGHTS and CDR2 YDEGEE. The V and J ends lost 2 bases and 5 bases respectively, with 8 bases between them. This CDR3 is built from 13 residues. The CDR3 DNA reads TGTGCCAGCAGCTTCGAGGGCCATCAGCCCCAGCATTTT. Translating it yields CASSFEGHQPQHF.

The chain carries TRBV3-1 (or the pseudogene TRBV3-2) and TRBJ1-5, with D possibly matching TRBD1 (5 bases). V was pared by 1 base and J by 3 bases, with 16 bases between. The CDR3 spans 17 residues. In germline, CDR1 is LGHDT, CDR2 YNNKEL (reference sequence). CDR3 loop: CASSQGAGDLNNQPQHF. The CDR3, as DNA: TGTGCCAGCAGCCAAGGAGCTGGGGACTTGAACAATCAGCCCCAGCATTTT.